This T cell receptor beta chain was found in a study of a mutant IDH1 vaccine in newly diagnosed glioma. In the case of this clone: Its antigen is still unknown.

General study findings and limits: A vaccine-induced immune response developed in about 94% of the patients.

Described time point: week 23, last vaccination. Topical imiquimod was applied with each vaccine dose, which held 300 ug of mutant IDH1 20-mer peptide. Assay: immunoSEQ multiplex PCR; the TCRdb copy retains only in-frame clones and omits some. The data show over 35,000 clones, with 84% seen just once and 2% to 3% held by the top ten. The CDR3 contains 17 residues. Germline-derived CDR1 and CDR2 are SEHNR and FQNEAQ (reference sequence). The V end was cut by 1 base, the J end by 3 bases, with 18 bases between. This TCR was sampled from a woman aged 18-30 years with glioma. Some clones in this sample may be carry-over from other donors' samples. The sample in question was PBMCs, obtained from a glioma patient whose treatment included an IDH1 peptide vaccine. This chain connects TRBV7-9 to TRBJ1-2, with D maybe TRBD1 (5 bases). The CDR3 DNA follows: TGTGCCAGCAGCTTAGGAGGGACTTCAGGGAAGCACTATGGCTACACCTTC. This encodes CASSLGGTSGKHYGYTF.